The present T cell receptor beta chain was sequenced within a study of blood T cells in healthy people across ages. Points from the study as a whole: Per million T cells, the diversity of TCR beta decreased roughly linearly as age advanced.

The V and J ends lost 4 bases and 5 bases respectively, with 19 bases between them. The germline CDR1 and CDR2 sequences are SGHRS and YFSETQ. The CDR3 contains 15 residues. Details on this clonotype: The antigen is undetermined.

A sample-barcoded 5' primer and a J-beta primer mix were used in a second PCR of roughly 7 to 11 cycles. One entry per CDR3 protein, called by TCRdb with MiXCR from the 5' RACE reads. The data contain around 800,000 distinct CDR3 sequences, 40% to 65% of them seen just once; the ten biggest clones take up roughly two fifths. The gene calls are TRBV5-1 and TRBJ2-7, with D perhaps TRBD1 (6 bases). Specimen: blood. The clonotype comes from a man older than 75 in good health. The CDR3 protein is CASSSTGTISHEQYF. CDR3 coding DNA: TGCGCCAGCAGCAGTACCGGGACAATTTCCCACGAGCAGTACTTC.